The 32 T cell receptor beta chains listed next were all sequenced from one sample in a study of shared clonotypes between healthy human individuals. Naive CD8 cells comprised CD45RO-negative, CCR7-positively selected cells, excluding terminally differentiated effector memory CD45RA+ cells. TCRdb's copy holds only in-frame clones and misses some; the assay was immunoSEQ multiplex PCR. The sample carries about 2 million clones, roughly 95% recorded once. Sequencing was carried out using naive CD8+ T cells sorted from blood. These receptors all stem from a man between 18 and 35 years old in good health.

The rearrangement joins TRBV5-4 to TRBJ2-2; D may be TRBD1 or TRBD2 (6 bases each). The germline V and J ends were trimmed by 4 bases and 7 bases, with 17 bases remaining between them. This CDR3 spans 15 amino acids. Germline-derived CDR1 and CDR2 are SGHNT and YYREEE (reference sequence). CDR3 residues: CASSPLGGEGGELFF. CDR3 nucleotides: TGTGCCAGCAGCCCATTGGGGGGCGAGGGCGGGGAGCTGTTTTTT.

CDR3 sequence: CASIRLTTGELFF. CDR3 nucleotide sequence: TGTGCCAGCATTCGGCTAACCACCGGGGAGCTGTTTTTT. The chain joins TRBV2 to TRBJ2-2, with unresolved D. The CDR3 contains 13 residues. Germline-derived CDR1 and CDR2 are SNHLY and FYNNEI. The V end lost 7 bases, the J end lost 4 bases, and 10 bases lay between the germline ends.

This rearrangement joins TRBV9 to TRBJ1-1; 7 positions agree with TRBD1. This CDR3 has 13 amino acids. Losses at the gene ends were 5 bases for V and 7 bases for J; bases not matched to a gene: 8. Germline CDR1 is SGDLS and CDR2 is YYNGEE. The CDR3 nucleotides are TGTGCCAGCAGTTGGGAGGGGGCCGGTGAAGCTTTCTTT. It specifies CASSWEGAGEAFF.

The chain carries TRBV7-9 and TRBJ2-7, with D maybe TRBD2 (6 bases). Trimming cost V 0 bases and J 2 bases, with 8 bases left between them. Germline CDR1 SEHNR, CDR2 FQNEAQ (reference sequence). The CDR3 consists of 14 residues. As DNA, the CDR3 is TGTGCCAGCAGCTTAGCGACTAGAACCTACGAGCAGTACTTC. It yields the protein CASSLATRTYEQYF.

The rearrangement joins TRBV19 to TRBJ1-2; unclear D gene. The germline gives CDR1 LNHDA, CDR2 SQIVND (reference sequence). The CDR3 is made up of 14 amino acids. Trimming removed 1 base at V and 2 bases at J, with 8 bases between. The DNA of the CDR3 is TGTGCCAGTAGTATAGTGTCAGCAAACTATGGCTACACCTTC. Its protein product is CASSIVSANYGYTF.

This chain joins TRBV7-9 and TRBJ1-3; D remains ambiguous. V was trimmed by 0 bases and J by 8 bases, leaving 14 bases between them. CDR3 length: 15 amino acids. Looked up from germline, CDR1 is SEHNR and CDR2 is FQNEAQ (reference sequence). As DNA, the CDR3 is TGTGCCAGCAGCTTAGCTCCGGCTGGGTCGGACACCATATATTTT. It yields the protein CASSLAPAGSDTIYF.

The chain recombines TRBV7-3 with TRBJ2-1; 7 bases fit TRBD1. Unmatched junction bases numbered 3, after V lost 0 bases and J lost 4 bases. Germline CDR1 and CDR2: SGHTA and FQGTGA. The CDR3 loop spans 15 amino acids. CDR3 in DNA: TGTGCCAGCAGCTTAACAGGGGGACAGTACAATGAGCAGTTCTTC. This translates into CASSLTGGQYNEQFF.

This chain uses TRBV7-9 with TRBJ1-2, with 8 bases matching TRBD1. V lost 5 bases, J lost 2 bases, and 10 bases stayed unmatched. This CDR3 spans 16 amino acids. Germline CDR1 and CDR2: SEHNR and FQNEAQ (reference sequence). CDR3 sequence: CASSAGTGSSNYGYTF. The CDR3 nucleotides are TGTGCCAGCAGCGCCGGGACAGGCTCCTCAAACTATGGCTACACCTTC.

This clone was seen only once. The same CDR3 is also encoded by other DNA sequences in this sample. The genes are TRBV4-1 and TRBJ1-1; D is perhaps TRBD1 (5 bases). The CDR3 runs to 13 residues. Germline assignment: CDR1 MGHRA and CDR2 YSYEKL. V was shortened by 1 base and J by 4 bases, with 7 bases between the two germline ends. CDR3 coding DNA: TGCGCCAGCAGCCAAGTCGGGGGCACTGAAGCTTTCTTT. Translated, it gives CASSQVGGTEAFF.

The chain carries TRBV14 and TRBJ2-7; possibly TRBD2 for D (5 bases). This CDR3 has 17 residues. V was shortened by 1 base and J by 2 bases, with 18 bases between the two germline ends. Germline values: CDR1 SGHDN, CDR2 FVKESK. DNA of the CDR3: TGTGCCAGCAGCCAAGGAGGGTGGGCTAGCTTGACCTACGAGCAGTACTTC. This encodes CASSQGGWASLTYEQYF.

DNA for the CDR3: TGTGCCAGCAGCTTACCCGGGAGGGAGCAGTACTTC. This translates into CASSLPGREQYF. The rearrangement uses TRBV7-2 and TRBJ2-7, with 7 bases that match TRBD2. The length of the CDR3 is 12 residues. With 2 bases clipped from V and 7 bases from J, the junction kept 2 bases outside the gene matches. Germline V lookup: CDR1 SGHTA, CDR2 FQGNSA.

The V call is TRBV7-8, the J call TRBJ1-2; unclear D gene. Germline V lookup: CDR1 SGHVS, CDR2 FQNEAQ. This CDR3 is built from 15 residues. V was cut by 1 base and J by 1 base, with 10 bases left in between. CDR3 bases: TGTGCCAGCAGCTTAGTATCTGGCGTTAACTATGGCTACACCTTC. As protein: CASSLVSGVNYGYTF.

The rearrangement links TRBV6-6 to TRBJ2-5, with 8 bases identical to TRBD2. The germline CDR1 and CDR2 sequences are MNHNY and SVGAGI (reference sequence). This CDR3 has 15 residues. The V segment lost 2 bases and the J segment 5 bases; nucleotides outside the gene matches: 7. The CDR3 reads CASSYIDGGDETQYF. CDR3 nucleotide sequence: TGTGCCAGCAGTTACATTGACGGGGGGGACGAGACCCAGTACTTC.

This chain connects TRBV5-6 to TRBJ2-7; 9 positions agree with TRBD2. V lost 6 bases to trimming and J lost 4 bases; unmatched junction nucleotides: 8. This CDR3 comprises 14 residues. The germline CDR1 and CDR2 sequences are SGHDT and YYEEEE. The CDR3 DNA is TGTGCCAGCACCGGTAGTAGCGGGAGATACGAGCAGTACTTC. This gives the protein CASTGSSGRYEQYF.

This sequence joins TRBV7-9 and TRBJ2-7; D possibly corresponds to TRBD1 (6 bases). The V gene lost 5 bases and the J gene lost 3 bases, with 14 bases spanning the gap. Germline-derived CDR1 and CDR2 are SEHNR and FQNEAQ (reference sequence). The CDR3 loop spans 14 amino acids. The CDR3 sequence is CASSPQGQGYEQYF. The DNA of the CDR3 is TGTGCCAGCAGCCCCCAGGGGCAGGGCTACGAGCAGTACTTC. Complete variable domain (other parts from reference TRBV7-9 and TRBJ2-7): DTGVSQNPRHKITKRGQNVTFRCDPISEHNRLYWYRQTLGQGPEFLTYFQNEAQLEKSRLLSDRFSAERPKGSFSTLEIQRTEQGDSAMYLCASSPQGQGYEQYFGPGTRLTVT.

This chain links TRBV9 with TRBJ2-3; D possibly uses TRBD1 or TRBD2 (5 bases each). Germline values: CDR1 SGDLS, CDR2 YYNGEE. The V end lost 1 base, the J end lost 5 bases, and 11 bases lay between the germline ends. The CDR3 length is 14 residues. CDR3: CASSVKGSGDTQYF. The CDR3 DNA reads TGTGCCAGCAGCGTAAAGGGGAGTGGAGATACGCAGTATTTT.

The chain uses TRBV4-3 and TRBJ2-7, with 8 bases identical to TRBD1. The germline V gene has CDR1 LGHNA and CDR2 YSLEER. This CDR3 comprises 15 residues. J lost 7 bases, V lost 2 bases, and 10 bases had no gene match. CDR3 amino acids: CASSQTGTGSEEQYF. DNA for the CDR3: TGCGCCAGCAGCCAAACCGGGACAGGCAGTGAGGAGCAGTACTTC.

This chain uses TRBV4-3 with TRBJ1-4; D is uncertain. With 0 bases removed from V and 4 bases from J, the gap between germline ends came to 9 bases. The CDR3 length is 15 residues. The V gene's germline CDR1 is LGHNA and CDR2 YSLEER. The CDR3 here is CASSQDGVINEKLFF. As DNA, the CDR3 is TGCGCCAGCAGCCAAGATGGGGTGATTAATGAAAAACTGTTTTTT.

The genes are TRBV19 and TRBJ2-5; D remains ambiguous. Per germline, CDR1 LNHDA and CDR2 SQIVND (reference sequence). The CDR3 is 14 residues long. The germline V and J ends were trimmed by 5 bases and 2 bases, with 12 bases remaining between them. CDR3 in amino acids: CASSFGPGQETQYF. The CDR3 DNA reads TGTGCCAGTAGTTTTGGGCCAGGACAAGAGACCCAGTACTTC.

The rearrangement links TRBV2 to TRBJ2-5; the match to TRBD2 covers 8 bases. The germline CDR1 and CDR2 sequences are SNHLY and FYNNEI. The junction had 1 base not matched to a gene; V was cut back by 6 bases and J by 4 bases. The CDR3 has 12 residues. CDR3 DNA sequence: TGTGCCAGCAGGCGGGGGGTAGAGACCCAGTACTTC. Amino acids: CASRRGVETQYF.

V is TRBV5-1 and J is TRBJ2-3; 13 positions agree with TRBD2. Trimming took 4 bases from V and 4 from J; bases not matched to a gene: 6. There are 16 residues in the CDR3. CDR1 is SGHRS and CDR2 is YFSETQ in the germline V gene. DNA of the CDR3: TGCGCCAGCAGCACACGGACTAGCGGGGGAGCAGATACGCAGTATTTT. It encodes CASSTRTSGGADTQYF.

The rearrangement links TRBV9 to TRBJ2-1; perhaps TRBD2 as D (6 bases). The germline V gene encodes CDR1 SGDLS and CDR2 YYNGEE. Between the trimmed V and J ends, which lost 4 bases and 4 bases, there was a span of 18 bases. The CDR3 totals 16 residues. CDR3 sequence reads: CASSPWTPGGYNEQFF. The CDR3 nucleotides are TGTGCCAGCAGCCCCTGGACTCCAGGAGGGTACAATGAGCAGTTCTTC.

The chain uses TRBV14 and TRBJ2-7; D uncertain. Germline V gene data show CDR1 as SGHDN and CDR2 as FVKESK. V lost 0 bases and J lost 6, with 9 bases in between. This CDR3 contains 13 residues. In DNA form, the CDR3 reads TGTGCCAGCAGCCAAGAGGCCTACCGCGAGCAGTACTTC. This codes for CASSQEAYREQYF.

As for this clone: Other nucleotide sequences from this sample produce the same CDR3. The chain recombines TRBV4-1 with TRBJ2-7; D is unclear. This CDR3 contains 13 residues. V was trimmed by 3 bases and J by 4 bases, leaving 10 bases between them. Germline CDR1 and CDR2: MGHRA and YSYEKL. CDR3 coding DNA: TGCGCCAGCAGCCAGAGGTTGGGGTACGAGCAGTACTTC. Its translation is CASSQRLGYEQYF.

The chain recombines TRBV25-1 with TRBJ2-7; D uncertain. The germline gives CDR1 MGHDK, CDR2 SYGVNS. The CDR3 has 13 residues. V was cut by 1 base and J by 5 bases, with 9 bases left in between. For the CDR3, the DNA is TGTGCCAGCAGTGAATTGGTGGGCCACGAGCAGTACTTC. Translated: CASSELVGHEQYF.

This chain links TRBV30 with TRBJ1-2; tentative D call: TRBD1 (6 bases). Germline assignment: CDR1 GTSNPN and CDR2 SVGIG (reference sequence). Trimming removed 0 bases from V and 5 bases from J, with 19 bases in between. The length of the CDR3 is 16 residues. This CDR3 reads CAWSVGGGDIWYGYTF. The CDR3 nucleotides read TGTGCCTGGAGTGTAGGAGGAGGGGACATTTGGTATGGCTACACCTTC.

V usage is TRBV5-1 and J usage is TRBJ2-2; 12 nucleotides align to TRBD2. With 4 bases clipped from V and 7 bases from J, the junction kept 11 bases outside the gene matches. The length of the CDR3 is 17 residues. Germline-derived CDR1 and CDR2 are SGHRS and YFSETQ. The CDR3 reads CASSPYSSGRAFGELFF. The CDR3 nucleotides are TGCGCCAGCAGCCCCTACTCTAGCGGGAGGGCCTTCGGGGAGCTGTTTTTT.

Comments on this clone: An end of the junction does not agree with germline; a read error may underlie this. This sequence joins TRBV4-1 and TRBJ2-7, with 10 positions matching TRBD1. Germline lookup yields CDR1 MGHRA and CDR2 YSYEKL. CDR3 length: 13 amino acids. CDR3 DNA: TGCGCCAGCAGCCAAGATTTTGGTGGACAGGGGGTCTTC. Amino acids: CASSQDFGGQGVF.

The chain employs TRBV12-5 and TRBJ2-5; 8 positions match TRBD1. V trimming: 6 bases; J trimming: 1 base; junction bases outside the gene matches: 7. The germline CDR1 and CDR2 sequences are LGHNT and FRNRAP. The CDR3 is 15 residues long. The CDR3: CASGDPRGPQETQYF. CDR3 coding DNA: TGTGCTAGTGGCGATCCCAGGGGGCCCCAAGAGACCCAGTACTTC.

The V call is TRBV5-6, the J call TRBJ1-1, with D possibly being TRBD1 (6 bases). The CDR3 has 13 residues. V was cut by 7 bases and J by 1 base, with 11 bases left in between. Germline V CDR1 and CDR2: SGHDT, YYEEEE. CDR3 sequence reads: CASQGQENTEAFF. The DNA for the CDR3 is TGTGCCAGCCAGGGACAAGAGAACACTGAAGCTTTCTTT.

The chain couples TRBV27 to TRBJ1-2, with 7 bases that match TRBD1. From germline, CDR1 is MNHEY and CDR2 SMNVEV (reference sequence). The V gene end was trimmed by 5 bases and the J gene end by 8 bases; junction bases not matched to a gene: 11. This CDR3 region has 14 residues. CDR3 bases: TGTGCCAGCAGTCTAGGGGGCGAATGGAACGGCTACACCTTC. It codes for CASSLGGEWNGYTF.

The gene calls are TRBV6-8 and TRBJ2-1; possible D gene TRBD2, 5 bases. This CDR3 region has 15 residues. V was shortened by 0 bases and J by 2 bases, with 8 bases between the two germline ends. Germline V gene data show CDR1 as MNHGY and CDR2 as SAAAGT. In nucleotides, the CDR3 is TGTGCCAGCAGTTACTCGAGGGCCACCTACAATGAGCAGTTCTTC. Its protein is CASSYSRATYNEQFF.